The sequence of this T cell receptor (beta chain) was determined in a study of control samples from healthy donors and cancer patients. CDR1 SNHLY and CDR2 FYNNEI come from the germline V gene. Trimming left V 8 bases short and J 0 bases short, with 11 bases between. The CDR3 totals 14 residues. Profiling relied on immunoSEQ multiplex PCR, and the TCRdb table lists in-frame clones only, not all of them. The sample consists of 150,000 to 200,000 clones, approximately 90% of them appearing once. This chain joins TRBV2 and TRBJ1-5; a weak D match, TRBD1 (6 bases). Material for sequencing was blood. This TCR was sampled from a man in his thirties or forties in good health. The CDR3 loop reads CASHDRFSNQPQHF. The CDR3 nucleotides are TGTGCCAGCCACGACAGGTTTAGCAATCAGCCCCAGCATTTT.